Below, one T cell receptor (beta chain) is given with its context. Its specificity is not known. In germline, CDR1 is SQVTM, CDR2 ANQGSEA. CDR3 length: 17 residues. J gave up 7 bases and V 4 bases, and 14 bases lay outside the gene matches. This entry is derived from a study of PD-1 blockade in classical Hodgkin lymphoma. Study background: Once every 2 weeks, patients received intravenous nivolumab at 3 mg/kg. Study-level findings and limits: Nothing has yet pinned down what causes the repertoire differences, possibly disease activity or prior therapy. Before treatment, TCR diversity in newly diagnosed patients was reportedly lower than in healthy donors.

All trial patients relapsed after autologous stem cell transplantation. Repertoires were generated with immunoSEQ multiplex PCR, while TCRdb's copy carries only in-frame clones and drops some. The sample consists of 45,000 or so clones, over 70% of them appearing once. This TCR was recovered from a human donor with classical Hodgkin lymphoma. The source material was peripheral blood mononuclear cells (PBMCs), sampled at baseline. The gene calls are TRBV29-1 and TRBJ2-1; 12 bases fit TRBD2. Written as DNA, the CDR3 is TGCAGCGTTGTAGGCTCCTACGGACTAGCGGGAAGTAATGAGCAGTTCTTC. Its translation is CSVVGSYGLAGSNEQFF.